This T cell receptor beta chain was retrieved from a study of shared clonotypes between healthy human individuals (TCRdb year 2020). Looking at the study overall: A couple of women and a few men aged 18 to 49 years were included in the cohort. Each donor's leukapheresis produced roughly between roughly 0.85 and 10 billion PBMCs. Libraries were prepared and TCR repertoires were sequenced by different laboratories using diverse techniques, in order to increase sequencing depth and limit assay-specific biases. Blood TCR repertoires of five healthy adults were deeply sequenced to estimate repertoire size and the extent of clonotype sharing between individuals. Per donor, three plates each were used for CD4 naive and CD4 memory, two for CD8 naive, and one for CD8 memory.

The full study reports these points: Compared with non-shared clonotypes, clonotypes shared by all four sorted-subset donors had higher generation probabilities. Pairwise subsampling indicated that sequencing depth was expected to affect the degree of clonotype sharing among donors. Even with the large sequencing depth, rarefaction of the sorted-subset datasets indicated that sequencing was incomplete. Across four donors, roughly 5.4% of naive CD4, 3% to 4% of naive CD8, roughly 2.3% of memory CD4, and roughly 0.41% of memory CD8 clonotypes were shared. The genetic and exposure-history diversity represented was limited by the small number of donors. Sampling was restricted to blood, and TCR repertoires in tissues likely differ from the TCR repertoires found in blood. Naive subsets generally had larger estimated clonotype richness than memory subsets did.

Sequences MNHNS (CDR1) and SASEGT (CDR2) are obtained from the germline V gene. From V the trimming removes 4 bases and from J it removes 4 bases, while the gene matches leave 9 bases of the junction unaccounted for. The CDR3 holds 15 amino acids from the cysteine to the phenylalanine. Just the 45-base CDR3 DNA is kept, in frame starting at base 1. Using the deep immunoSEQ assay, TCR CDR3 regions were amplified from genomic DNA by multiplex PCR. Extracted genomic DNA from each cell subset was spread evenly across all wells of several immunoSEQ 96-well plates, with each plate serving as a replicate. Each replicate PCR for sorted subsets received around 0.2 ug genomic DNA, equal to tens of thousands of T cell genomes. Purified libraries were quantified with a Qubit 3.0 fluorometer, sized on a Bioanalyzer 2100, and re-quantified with the KAPA Library Quantification kit. Every immunoSEQ 96-well plate was sequenced on a separate single-read 150-cycle Illumina NextSeq 550 flow cell. The study's own analysis went as follows. Because only junctional sequences without quality scores were contained in the immunoSEQ output, filtering matching that applied to full-length reads could not be performed. Sequences were annotated with PyIR, a Python wrapper for IgBLAST v1.9, using IMGT germline references to assign V/J genes and CDR3. Reads were filtered out if the reads had weak V/J assignments (E-value above 1e-6), no CDR3, stop codons, out-of-frame junctions, or ambiguous translated residues. V3J clonotypes were defined as sequences sharing the same inferred V gene, J gene, and CDR3 amino acid sequence. To compute the percentage overlap between repertoires, the number of shared unique clonotypes was divided by the size of the smaller repertoire. Richness of each repertoire was evaluated using RTK rarefaction, the Chao1 estimator, and Recon v2.1 estimates of unobserved clonotypes. For all TCRbeta clonotypes obtained by the gDNA method from a handful of donors, generation probabilities were computed with OLGA. TCRdb stores this immuneACCESS table with in-frame sequences only. Part of the clones is absent; in the studies checked, under half of the shortfall reflects unresolved V genes, and no reason is known for the rest. V, J and clone size are taken as reported in that table, and D and trimming were inferred from the DNA itself. The table for this sample lists some 1 million clones; more than 65% of them were counted only once. The ten largest clones take up around 1.4% of the sample.

A remark on this clone: The target of this receptor is not known. No base quality information exists; no much larger clone differs at one position.

The donors were healthy, HIV-negative adults who had no recently reported acute infections or vaccinations. All donors were Caucasian adults living in Nashville, Tennessee, USA. CD4+ T cells were enriched by magnetic negative selection, after which naive cells were positively selected on CD45RA and the negative fraction was taken as the memory subset. After blood collection by leukapheresis, PBMCs were isolated using Ficoll-Histopaque density gradient centrifugation and then cryopreserved in the vapor phase of liquid nitrogen. Analytical flow cytometry was used to check the purity and quantity of every magnetically sorted T cell population. Genomic DNA was isolated from each sorted fraction and quantified by UV absorbance on a Nanodrop 2000c.

The clonotype was recovered from a man aged 18-30 years in good health. The rearranged segments are TRBV6-1 and TRBJ1-1; TRBD1 fits 7 bases in the junction. Sequencing used memory CD4+ T cells sorted from blood. Read against the paper, the sample's cell subset or site label means: CD45RA-negative fraction. At the DNA level, the sequence is TGTGCCAGCAGTGCCAAATTAGGGGGCGTCACTGAAGCTTTCTTT. It codes for CASSAKLGGVTEAFF.